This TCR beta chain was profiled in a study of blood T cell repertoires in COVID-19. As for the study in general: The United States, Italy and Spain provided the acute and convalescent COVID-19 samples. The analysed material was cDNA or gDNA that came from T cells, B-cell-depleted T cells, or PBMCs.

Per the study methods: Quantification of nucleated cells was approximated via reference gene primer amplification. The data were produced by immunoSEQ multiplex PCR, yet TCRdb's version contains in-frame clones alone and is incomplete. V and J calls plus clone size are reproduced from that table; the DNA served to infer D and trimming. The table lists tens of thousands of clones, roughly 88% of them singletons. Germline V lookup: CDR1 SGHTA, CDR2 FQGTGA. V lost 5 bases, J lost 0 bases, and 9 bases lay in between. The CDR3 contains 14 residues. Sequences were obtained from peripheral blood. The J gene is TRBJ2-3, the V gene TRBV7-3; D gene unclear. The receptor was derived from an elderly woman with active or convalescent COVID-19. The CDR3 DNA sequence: TGTGCCAGCAGCCCACAAACCAGCACAGATACGCAGTATTTT. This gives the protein CASSPQTSTDTQYF.